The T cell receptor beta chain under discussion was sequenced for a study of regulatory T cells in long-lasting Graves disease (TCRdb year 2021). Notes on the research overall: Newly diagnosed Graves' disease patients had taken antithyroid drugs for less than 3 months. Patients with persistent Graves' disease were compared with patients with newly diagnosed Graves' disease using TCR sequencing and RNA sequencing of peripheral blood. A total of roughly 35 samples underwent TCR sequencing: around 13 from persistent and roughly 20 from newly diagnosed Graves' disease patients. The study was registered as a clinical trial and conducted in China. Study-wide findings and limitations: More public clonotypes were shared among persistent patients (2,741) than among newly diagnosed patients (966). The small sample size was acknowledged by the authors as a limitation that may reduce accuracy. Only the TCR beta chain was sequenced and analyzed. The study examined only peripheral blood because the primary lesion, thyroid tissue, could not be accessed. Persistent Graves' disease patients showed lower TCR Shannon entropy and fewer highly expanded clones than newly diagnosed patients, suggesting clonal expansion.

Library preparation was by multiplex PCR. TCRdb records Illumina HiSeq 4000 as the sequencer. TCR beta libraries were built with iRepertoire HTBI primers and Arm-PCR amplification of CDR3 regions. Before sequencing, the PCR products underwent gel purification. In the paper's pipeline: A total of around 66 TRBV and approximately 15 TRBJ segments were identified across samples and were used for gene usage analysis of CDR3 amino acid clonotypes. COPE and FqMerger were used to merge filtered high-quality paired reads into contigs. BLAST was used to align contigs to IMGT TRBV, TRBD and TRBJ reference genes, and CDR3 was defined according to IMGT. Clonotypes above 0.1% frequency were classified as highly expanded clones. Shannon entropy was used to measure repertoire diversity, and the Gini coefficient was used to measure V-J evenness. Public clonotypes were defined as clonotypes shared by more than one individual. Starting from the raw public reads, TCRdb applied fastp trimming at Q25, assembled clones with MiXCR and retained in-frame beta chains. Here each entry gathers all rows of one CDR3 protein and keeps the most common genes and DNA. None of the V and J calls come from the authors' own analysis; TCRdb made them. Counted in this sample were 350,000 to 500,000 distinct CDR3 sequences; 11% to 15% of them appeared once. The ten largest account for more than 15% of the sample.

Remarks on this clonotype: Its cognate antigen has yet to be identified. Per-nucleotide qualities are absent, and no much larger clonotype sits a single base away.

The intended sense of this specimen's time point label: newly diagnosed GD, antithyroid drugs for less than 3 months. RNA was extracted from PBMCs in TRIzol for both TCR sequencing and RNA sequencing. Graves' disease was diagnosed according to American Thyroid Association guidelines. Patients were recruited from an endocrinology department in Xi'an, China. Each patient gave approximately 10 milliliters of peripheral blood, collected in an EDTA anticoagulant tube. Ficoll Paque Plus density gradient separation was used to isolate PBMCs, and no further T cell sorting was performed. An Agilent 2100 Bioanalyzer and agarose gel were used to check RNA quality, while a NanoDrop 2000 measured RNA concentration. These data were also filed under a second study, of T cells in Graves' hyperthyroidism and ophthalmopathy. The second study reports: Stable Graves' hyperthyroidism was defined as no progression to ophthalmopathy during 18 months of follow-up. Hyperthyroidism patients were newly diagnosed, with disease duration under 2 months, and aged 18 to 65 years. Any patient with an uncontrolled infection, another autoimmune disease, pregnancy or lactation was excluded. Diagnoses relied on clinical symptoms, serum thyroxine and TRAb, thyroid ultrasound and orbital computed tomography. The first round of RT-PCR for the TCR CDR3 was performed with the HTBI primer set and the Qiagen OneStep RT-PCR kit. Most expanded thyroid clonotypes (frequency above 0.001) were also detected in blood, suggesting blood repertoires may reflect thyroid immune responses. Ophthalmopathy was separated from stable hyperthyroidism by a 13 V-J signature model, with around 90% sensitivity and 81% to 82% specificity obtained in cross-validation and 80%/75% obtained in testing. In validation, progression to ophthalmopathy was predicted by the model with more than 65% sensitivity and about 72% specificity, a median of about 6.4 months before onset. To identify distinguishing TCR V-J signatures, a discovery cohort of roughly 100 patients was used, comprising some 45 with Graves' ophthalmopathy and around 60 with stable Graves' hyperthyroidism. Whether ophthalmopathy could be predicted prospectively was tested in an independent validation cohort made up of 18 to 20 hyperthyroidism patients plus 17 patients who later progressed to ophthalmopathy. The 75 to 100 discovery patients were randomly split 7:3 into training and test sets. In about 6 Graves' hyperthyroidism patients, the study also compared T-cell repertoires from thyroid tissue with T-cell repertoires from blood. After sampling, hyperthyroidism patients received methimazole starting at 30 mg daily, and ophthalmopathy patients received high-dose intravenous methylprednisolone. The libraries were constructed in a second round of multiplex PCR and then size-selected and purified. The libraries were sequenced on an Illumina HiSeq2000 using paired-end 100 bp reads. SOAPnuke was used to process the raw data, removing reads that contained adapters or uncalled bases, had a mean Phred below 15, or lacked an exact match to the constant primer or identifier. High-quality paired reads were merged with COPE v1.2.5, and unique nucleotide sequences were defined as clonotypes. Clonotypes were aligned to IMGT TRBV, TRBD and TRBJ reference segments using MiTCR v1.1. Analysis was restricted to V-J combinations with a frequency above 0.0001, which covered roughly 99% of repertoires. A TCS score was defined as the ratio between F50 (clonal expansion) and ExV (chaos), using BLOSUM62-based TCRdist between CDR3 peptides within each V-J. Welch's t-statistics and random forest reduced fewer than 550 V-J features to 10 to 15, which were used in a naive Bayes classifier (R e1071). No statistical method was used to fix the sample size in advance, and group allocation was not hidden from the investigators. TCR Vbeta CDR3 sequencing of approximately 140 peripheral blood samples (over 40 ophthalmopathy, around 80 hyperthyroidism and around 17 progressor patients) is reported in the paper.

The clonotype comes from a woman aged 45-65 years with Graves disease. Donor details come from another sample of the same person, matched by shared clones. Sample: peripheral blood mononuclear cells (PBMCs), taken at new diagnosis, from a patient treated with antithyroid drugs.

The nucleotide sequence is TGCAGCGTTGTCCCGATATTGGAGGGGACCGACGGGGGCTACACCTTC. Its protein is CSVVPILEGTDGGYTF. The receptor chain draws on TRBV29-1 and TRBJ1-2; TRBD1 is perhaps the D gene, given 5 matching bases. V gives up 4 bases and J gives up 8 bases, and the segment between their germline ends measures 26 bases. Counted from cysteine to phenylalanine, this CDR3 has 16 amino acids. This entry keeps only the CDR3 DNA: 48 bases, framed from base 1. CDR1 and CDR2, per the germline V gene, are SQVTM and ANQGSEA.